These 6 T cell receptor beta chains were sequenced from one sample in a study of blood T cell repertoires in COVID-19. Repertoires were generated with immunoSEQ multiplex PCR, while TCRdb's copy carries only in-frame clones and drops some. The sample includes about 220,000 clones, roughly 84% of them seen just once. The sample comprised peripheral blood. These receptors all come from a woman older than 75 with acute or convalescent COVID-19.

This clone was picked up one time. The chain is built from TRBV4-1 and TRBJ2-1; 8 nucleotides match TRBD2. Unmatched junction bases numbered 10, after V lost 3 bases and J lost 0 bases. The CDR3 has 18 residues. Per germline, CDR1 MGHRA and CDR2 YSYEKL. The CDR3 region is CASSQASSGSSSYNEQFF. CDR3 DNA sequence: TGCGCCAGCAGCCAGGCCTCTAGCGGGTCGAGCTCCTACAATGAGCAGTTCTTC.

The chain couples TRBV2 to TRBJ2-7; TRBD1 matches at 7 bases. V lost 7 bases, J lost 1 base, and 10 bases stayed unmatched. This CDR3 comprises 15 residues. Germline CDR1 and CDR2: SNHLY and FYNNEI. The CDR3 nucleotides read TGTGCCAGCACGCAGGGACAGACCTTTTCCTACGAGCAGTACTTC. Translating it yields CASTQGQTFSYEQYF.

J is TRBJ2-1 and V is TRBV18; 15 nucleotides line up with TRBD2. V was clipped by 1 base and J by 3 bases; unmatched bases: 10. The CDR3 runs to 20 residues. Germline V lookup: CDR1 KGHSH, CDR2 LQKENI. Written as DNA, the CDR3 is TGTGCCAGCTCACCACTTCGGACTAGCGGGGGGGGAGGTCTCTACAATGAGCAGTTCTTC. Translated: CASSPLRTSGGGGLYNEQFF.

The chain is built from TRBV6-2 or TRBV6-3 and TRBJ2-7; D is possibly TRBD1 (6 bases). V lost 5 bases and J 2 bases, leaving 13 bases between the germline ends. The CDR3 runs 14 residues. Germline V CDR1 and CDR2: MNHEY, SVGEGT. The CDR3 nucleotides read TGTGCCAGCAGTATTCCCGGGACACCCTACGAGCAGTACTTC. This sequence encodes CASSIPGTPYEQYF.

CDR3 DNA sequence: TGTGCCAGCGCCGACAGGAGCTACAATGAGCAGTTCTTC. Its translation: CASADRSYNEQFF. V is TRBV7-9 and J is TRBJ2-1; tentative D call: TRBD1 (6 bases). The CDR3 has 13 amino acids. CDR1 SEHNR and CDR2 FQNEAQ come from the germline V gene (reference sequence). With 8 bases removed from V and 3 bases from J, the gap between germline ends came to 11 bases.

On this clone: Other nucleotide sequences in the sample specify the same CDR3. The rearrangement uses TRBV9 and TRBJ1-3, with TRBD1 matching 8 bases. Losses at the gene ends were 2 bases for V and 0 bases for J; bases not matched to a gene: 1. This CDR3 is 15 amino acids long. Per the germline V gene, CDR1 is SGDLS and CDR2 is YYNGEE. The CDR3 DNA follows: TGTGCCAGCAGCGTCGGACAGGGCTCTGGAAACACCATATATTTT. This gives the protein CASSVGQGSGNTIYF.